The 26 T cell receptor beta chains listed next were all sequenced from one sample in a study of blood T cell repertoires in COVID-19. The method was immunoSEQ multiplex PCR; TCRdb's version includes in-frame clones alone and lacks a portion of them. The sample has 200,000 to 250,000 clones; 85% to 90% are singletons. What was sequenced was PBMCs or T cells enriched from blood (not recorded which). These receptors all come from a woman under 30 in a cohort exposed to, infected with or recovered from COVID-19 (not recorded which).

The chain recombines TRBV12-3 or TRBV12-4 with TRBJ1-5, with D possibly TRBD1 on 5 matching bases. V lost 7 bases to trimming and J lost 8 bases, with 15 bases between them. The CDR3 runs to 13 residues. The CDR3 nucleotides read TGTGCCAGCACCGGGACTGCGTTGGAGCCCCAGCATTTT. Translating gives CASTGTALEPQHF.

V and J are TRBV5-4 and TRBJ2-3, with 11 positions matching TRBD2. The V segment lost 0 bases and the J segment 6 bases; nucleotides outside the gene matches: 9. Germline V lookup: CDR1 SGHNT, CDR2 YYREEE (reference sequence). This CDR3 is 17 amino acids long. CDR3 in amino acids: CASSLGGRTSGWDTQYF. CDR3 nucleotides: TGTGCCAGCAGCTTGGGGGGCAGGACTAGCGGGTGGGATACGCAGTATTTT.

The chain's CDR3 is CASSAWTGSSGNTIYF. CDR3 bases: TGTGCCAGCAGTGCCTGGACAGGATCCTCTGGAAACACCATATATTTT. The V and J genes are TRBV6-1 and TRBJ1-3, with 7 positions matching TRBD1. V lost 4 bases and J lost 0; bases outside the gene matches: 6. The germline CDR1 and CDR2 sequences are MNHNS and SASEGT. The CDR3 consists of 16 residues.

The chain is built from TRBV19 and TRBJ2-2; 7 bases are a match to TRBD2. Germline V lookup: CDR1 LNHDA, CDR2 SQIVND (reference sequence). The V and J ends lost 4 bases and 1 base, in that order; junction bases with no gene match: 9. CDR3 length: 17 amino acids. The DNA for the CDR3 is TGTGCCAGTAGTACCCCCGTGGAGCGGGGGAACACCGGGGAGCTGTTTTTT. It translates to CASSTPVERGNTGELFF.

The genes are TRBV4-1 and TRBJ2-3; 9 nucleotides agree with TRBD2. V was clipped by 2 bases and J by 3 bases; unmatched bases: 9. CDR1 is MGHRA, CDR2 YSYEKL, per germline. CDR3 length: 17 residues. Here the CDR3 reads CASSQPNSGRGTDTQYF. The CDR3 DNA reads TGCGCCAGCAGCCAACCCAATAGCGGGAGAGGGACAGATACGCAGTATTTT.

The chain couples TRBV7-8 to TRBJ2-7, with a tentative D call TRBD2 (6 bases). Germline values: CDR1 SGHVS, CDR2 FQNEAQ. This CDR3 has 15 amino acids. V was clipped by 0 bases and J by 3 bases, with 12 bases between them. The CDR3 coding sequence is TGTGCCAGCAGCTTAGCGACGTCGGGGGACTACGAGCAGTACTTC. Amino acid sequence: CASSLATSGDYEQYF.

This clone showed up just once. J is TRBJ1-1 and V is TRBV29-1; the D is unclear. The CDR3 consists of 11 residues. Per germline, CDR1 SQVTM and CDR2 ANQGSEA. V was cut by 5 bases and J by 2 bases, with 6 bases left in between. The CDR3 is CSVQVNTEAFF. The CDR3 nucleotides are TGCAGCGTTCAGGTTAACACTGAAGCTTTCTTT.

CDR3 protein: CSVRDRGDGEQYF. CDR3 bases: TGCAGCGTCCGAGACAGGGGGGACGGGGAGCAGTACTTC. This sequence joins TRBV29-1 and TRBJ2-7; 9 nucleotides align to TRBD1. This CDR3 has 13 residues. The germline V gene has CDR1 SQVTM and CDR2 ANQGSEA. Trimming removed 6 bases from V and 7 bases from J; junction bases left unmatched: 10.

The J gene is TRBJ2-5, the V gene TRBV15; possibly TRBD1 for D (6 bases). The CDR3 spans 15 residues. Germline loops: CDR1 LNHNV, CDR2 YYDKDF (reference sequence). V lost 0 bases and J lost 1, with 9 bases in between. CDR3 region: CATSRERQAQETQYF. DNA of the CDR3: TGTGCCACCAGCAGAGAGAGACAGGCCCAAGAGACCCAGTACTTC.

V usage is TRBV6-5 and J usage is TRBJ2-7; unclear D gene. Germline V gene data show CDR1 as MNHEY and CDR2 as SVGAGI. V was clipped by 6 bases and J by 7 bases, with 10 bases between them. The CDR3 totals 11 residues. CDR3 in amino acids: CASRRLGEQYF. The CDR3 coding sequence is TGTGCCAGCAGGCGCCTCGGGGAGCAGTACTTC.

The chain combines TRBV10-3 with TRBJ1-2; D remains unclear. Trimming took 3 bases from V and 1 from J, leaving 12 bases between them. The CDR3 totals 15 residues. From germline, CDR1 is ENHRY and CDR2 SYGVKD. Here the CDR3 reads CAISDPAALNYGYTF. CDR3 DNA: TGTGCCATCAGTGATCCGGCAGCGCTTAACTATGGCTACACCTTC.

The CDR3 reads CSASPSVSGNTIYF. The CDR3 DNA reads as TGCAGTGCTAGTCCCTCGGTCTCTGGAAACACCATATATTTT. This sequence joins TRBV20-1 and TRBJ1-3, with unresolved D. V was cut by 3 bases and J by 0 bases, with 9 bases left in between. This CDR3 spans 14 amino acids. The V gene's germline CDR1 is DFQATT and CDR2 SNEGSKA (reference sequence).

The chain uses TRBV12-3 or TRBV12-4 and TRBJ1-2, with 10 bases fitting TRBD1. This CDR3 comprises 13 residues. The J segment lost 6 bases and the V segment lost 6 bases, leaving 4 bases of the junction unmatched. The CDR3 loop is CASRTGTGDGYTF. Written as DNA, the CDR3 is TGTGCCAGCAGAACGGGGACAGGGGATGGCTACACCTTC.

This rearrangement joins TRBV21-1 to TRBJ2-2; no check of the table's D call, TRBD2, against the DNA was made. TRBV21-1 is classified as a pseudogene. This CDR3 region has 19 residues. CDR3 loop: CASSNEERNARSNTGELFF. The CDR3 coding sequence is TGTGCCAGCAGCAACGAGGAAAGGAACGCCCGATCGAACACCGGGGAGCTGTTTTTT.

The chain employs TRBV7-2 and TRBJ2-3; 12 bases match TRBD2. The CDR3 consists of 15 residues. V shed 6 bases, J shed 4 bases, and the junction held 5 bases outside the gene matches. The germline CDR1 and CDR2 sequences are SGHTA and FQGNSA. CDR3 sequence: CASSALAGGADTQYF. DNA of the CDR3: TGTGCCAGCAGTGCGCTAGCGGGAGGGGCAGATACGCAGTATTTT. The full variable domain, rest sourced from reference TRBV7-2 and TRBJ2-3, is GAGVSQSPSNKVTEKGKDVELRCDPISGHTALYWYRQSLGQGLEFLIYFQGNSAPDKSGLPSDRFSAERTGGSVSTLTIQRTQQEDSAVYLCASSALAGGADTQYFGPGTRLTVL.

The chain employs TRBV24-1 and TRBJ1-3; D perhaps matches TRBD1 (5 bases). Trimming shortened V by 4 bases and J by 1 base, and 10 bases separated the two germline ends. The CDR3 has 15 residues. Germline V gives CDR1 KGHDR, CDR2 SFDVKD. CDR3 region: CATSDPTESGNTIYF. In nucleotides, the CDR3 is TGTGCCACCAGTGACCCGACAGAGTCTGGAAACACCATATATTTT.

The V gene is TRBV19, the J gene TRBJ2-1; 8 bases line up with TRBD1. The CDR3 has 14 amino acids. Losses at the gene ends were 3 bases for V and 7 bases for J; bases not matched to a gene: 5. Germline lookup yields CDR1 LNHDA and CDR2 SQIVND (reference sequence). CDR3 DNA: TGTGCCAGTAGTATCGTACAGGGGGGTAATGAGCAGTTCTTC. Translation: CASSIVQGGNEQFF.

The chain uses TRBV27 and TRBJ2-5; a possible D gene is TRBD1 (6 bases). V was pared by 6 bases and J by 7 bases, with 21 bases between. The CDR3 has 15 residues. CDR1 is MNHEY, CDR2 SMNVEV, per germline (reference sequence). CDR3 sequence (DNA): TGTGCCAGCAGCCCTACCGGGACATACCTGGGGACCCAGTACTTC. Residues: CASSPTGTYLGTQYF.

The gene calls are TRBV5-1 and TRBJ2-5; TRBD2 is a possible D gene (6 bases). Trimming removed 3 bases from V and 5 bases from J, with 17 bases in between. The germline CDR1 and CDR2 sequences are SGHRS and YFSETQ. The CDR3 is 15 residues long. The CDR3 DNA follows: TGCGCCAGCAGCTCTCGGGAGCCTTTTGTGGAGACCCAGTACTTC. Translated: CASSSREPFVETQYF. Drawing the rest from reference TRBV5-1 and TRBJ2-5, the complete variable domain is KAGVTQTPRYLIKTRGQQVTLSCSPISGHRSVSWYQQTPGQGLQFLFEYFSETQRNKGNFPGRFSGRQFSNSRSEMNVSTLELGDSALYLCASSSREPFVETQYFGPGTRLLVL.

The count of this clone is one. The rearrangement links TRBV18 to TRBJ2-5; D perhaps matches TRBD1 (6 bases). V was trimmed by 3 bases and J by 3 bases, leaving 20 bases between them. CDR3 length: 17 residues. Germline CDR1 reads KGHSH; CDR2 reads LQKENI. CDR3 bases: TGTGCCAGCTCACCCGTACAGGGAAGAGGGATGGAAGAGACCCAGTACTTC. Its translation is CASSPVQGRGMEETQYF.

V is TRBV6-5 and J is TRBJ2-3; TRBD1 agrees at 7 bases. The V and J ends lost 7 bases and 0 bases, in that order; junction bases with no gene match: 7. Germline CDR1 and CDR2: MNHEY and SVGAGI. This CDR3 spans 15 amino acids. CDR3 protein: CASNRQGFSTDTQYF. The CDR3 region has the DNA TGTGCCAGCAACCGACAGGGATTCAGCACAGATACGCAGTATTTT.

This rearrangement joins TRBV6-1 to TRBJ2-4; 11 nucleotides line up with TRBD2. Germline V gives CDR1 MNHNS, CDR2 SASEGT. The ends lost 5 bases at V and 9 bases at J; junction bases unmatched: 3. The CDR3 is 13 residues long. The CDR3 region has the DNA TGTGCCAGCAGTTCTAGCGGGAGGAGCATTCAGTACTTC. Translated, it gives CASSSSGRSIQYF.

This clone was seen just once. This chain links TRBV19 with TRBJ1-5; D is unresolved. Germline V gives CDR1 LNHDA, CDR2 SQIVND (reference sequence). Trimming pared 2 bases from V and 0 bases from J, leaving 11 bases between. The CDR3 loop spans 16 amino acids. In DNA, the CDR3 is TGTGCCAGTAGTATATGGACTGAATTTAGCAATCAGCCCCAGCATTTT. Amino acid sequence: CASSIWTEFSNQPQHF.

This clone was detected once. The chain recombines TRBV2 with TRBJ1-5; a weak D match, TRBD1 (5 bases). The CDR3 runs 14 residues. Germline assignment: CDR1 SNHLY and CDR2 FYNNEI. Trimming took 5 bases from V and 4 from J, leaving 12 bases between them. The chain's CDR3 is CASSRQGPNQPQHF. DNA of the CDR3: TGTGCCAGCAGTAGGCAGGGTCCGAATCAGCCCCAGCATTTT.

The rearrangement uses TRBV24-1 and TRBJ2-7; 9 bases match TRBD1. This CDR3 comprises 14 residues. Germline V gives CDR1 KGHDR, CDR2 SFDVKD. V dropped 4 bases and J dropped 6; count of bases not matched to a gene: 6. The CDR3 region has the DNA TGTGCCACCAGTGAGGGACAGGGATTCTCCGAGCAGTACTTC. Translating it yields CATSEGQGFSEQYF.

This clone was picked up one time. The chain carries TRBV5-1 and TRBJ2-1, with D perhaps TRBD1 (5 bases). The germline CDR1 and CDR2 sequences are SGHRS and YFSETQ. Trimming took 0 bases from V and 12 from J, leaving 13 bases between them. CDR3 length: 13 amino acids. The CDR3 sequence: CASSLERTSRQFF. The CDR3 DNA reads TGCGCCAGCAGCTTGGAACGGACATCAAGGCAGTTCTTC.